The 23 T cell receptor beta chains listed next were all sequenced from one sample in a study of molecular identifiers for immune sequencing clone quantification. TCRdb ran MiXCR on the PCR reads and lists one entry per CDR3 protein. This sample yields roughly 300,000 distinct CDR3 sequences, of which over 20% are seen a single time; around 0.76% belongs to the top ten. The specimen sequenced was naive CD8+ T cells from blood, with Jurkat cell RNA spiked in. This sample's subset: FACS-sorted CD8+CD4-CCR7+CD45RA+ naive T cells. All receptors come from a human donor in good health. Some libraries in this study had Jurkat cell RNA spiked in.

This clonotype was counted ten times or more. This CDR3 reads CASSDNNGEQYF. In DNA, the CDR3 is TGTGCCAGCAGCGACAACAATGGCGAGCAGTACTTC. V usage is TRBV9 and J usage is TRBJ2-7; D remains unclear. V lost 3 bases and J 6 bases, leaving 10 bases between the germline ends. The CDR3 is 12 amino acids. Germline lookup yields CDR1 SGDLS and CDR2 YYNGEE.

The rearrangement links TRBV29-1 to TRBJ2-5, with TRBD2 identical over 10 bases. The length of the CDR3 is 17 residues. The ends lost 0 bases at V and 5 bases at J; junction bases unmatched: 12. Germline CDR1 reads SQVTM; CDR2 reads ANQGSEA. In DNA, the CDR3 is TGCAGCGTTGAAGATAGTTCTAGCGGGAGATTTTTTGAGACCCAGTACTTC. Translated, it gives CSVEDSSSGRFFETQYF.

The gene calls are TRBV19 and TRBJ2-3; TRBD2 aligns across 12 bases. The V gene end was trimmed by 4 bases and the J gene end by 2 bases; junction bases not matched to a gene: 13. Per the germline V gene, CDR1 is LNHDA and CDR2 is SQIVND (reference sequence). This CDR3 has 19 amino acids. CDR3 sequence: CASSTGPSGGGYPTDTQYF. CDR3 nucleotides: TGTGCCAGTAGTACCGGTCCTAGCGGGGGGGGCTATCCCACAGATACGCAGTATTTT. The entire variable domain, with the rest obtained from reference TRBV19 and TRBJ2-3, is as follows: DGGITQSPKYLFRKEGQNVTLSCEQNLNHDAMYWYRQDPGQGLRLIYYSQIVNDFQKGDIAEGYSVSREKKESFPLTVTSAQKNPTAFYLCASSTGPSGGGYPTDTQYFGPGTRLTVL.

The rearrangement joins TRBV24-1 to TRBJ2-1; 8 nucleotides agree with TRBD1. The length of the CDR3 is 14 residues. Germline assignment: CDR1 KGHDR and CDR2 SFDVKD. V lost 5 bases to trimming and J lost 5 bases; unmatched junction nucleotides: 4. The CDR3 protein is CATSVDRGNNEQFF. CDR3 DNA sequence: TGTGCCACCAGTGTCGACAGGGGCAACAATGAGCAGTTCTTC.

The chain recombines TRBV7-6 with TRBJ2-5, with a weak D call TRBD2 (5 bases). The germline gives CDR1 SGHVS, CDR2 FNYEAQ. The CDR3 has 17 amino acids. The V gene lost 4 bases and the J gene lost 5 bases, with 23 bases spanning the gap. CDR3 DNA sequence: TGTGCCAGCAGCTCCCAGCTCGACCACCTAGCCATCGAGACCCAGTACTTC. Amino acids: CASSSQLDHLAIETQYF.

This clonotype has ten or more counts. This chain uses TRBV7-9 with TRBJ2-3; 9 bases map to TRBD2. Looked up from germline, CDR1 is SEHNR and CDR2 is FQNEAQ (reference sequence). Germline trimming cut 5 bases from V and 1 base from J; bases unmatched to any gene: 4. The CDR3 spans 15 residues. Written as DNA, the CDR3 is TGTGCCAGCAGCCTTAGCGGGAGCCGCACAGATACGCAGTATTTT. Translating it yields CASSLSGSRTDTQYF.

V is TRBV12-5 and J is TRBJ2-1; D remains ambiguous. Trimming stripped 1 base from V and 9 bases from J, with 13 bases between. Looked up from germline, CDR1 is LGHNT and CDR2 is FRNRAP. The CDR3 sequence is 14 residues long. CDR3 residues: CASGLGVGSVEQFF. In DNA, the CDR3 is TGTGCTAGTGGTTTGGGGGTAGGATCGGTTGAGCAGTTCTTC. The whole variable domain, remainder taken from reference TRBV12-5 and TRBJ2-1, is DARVTQTPRHKVTEMGQEVTMRCQPILGHNTVFWYRQTMMQGLELLAYFRNRAPLDDSGMPKDRFSAEMPDATLATLKIQPSEPRDSAVYFCASGLGVGSVEQFFGPGTRLTVL.

V usage is TRBV7-2 and J usage is TRBJ2-6; 7 positions match TRBD2. The CDR3 sequence is 17 residues long. Looked up from germline, CDR1 is SGHTA and CDR2 is FQGNSA. Trimming at V came to 5 bases and at J to 2 bases, leaving 9 bases not matched to a gene. The CDR3 nucleotides read TGTGCCAGCAGCCCCGGGAGGACCTCCCCTGGGGCCAACGTCCTGACTTTC. This gives the protein CASSPGRTSPGANVLTF.

This clonotype was seen ten or more times. The chain employs TRBV5-4 and TRBJ1-1; tentative D call: TRBD1 (5 bases). Germline V gene sequence: CDR1 SGHNT, CDR2 YYREEE (reference sequence). V lost 2 bases, J lost 4 bases, and 9 bases lay in between. This CDR3 has 13 residues. The CDR3 is CASSFSGGTEAFF. Written as DNA, the CDR3 is TGTGCCAGCAGCTTTTCGGGGGGCACTGAAGCTTTCTTT.

Many counts were recorded for this clonotype. The J gene is TRBJ2-7, the V gene TRBV4-2; D perhaps matches TRBD1 (5 bases). V was pared by 2 bases and J by 2 bases, with 10 bases between. CDR1 and CDR2 (germline): LGHNA, YNFKEQ. The length of the CDR3 is 14 residues. The CDR3: CASSQPDSPYEQYF. As DNA, the CDR3 is TGTGCCAGCAGCCAACCCGACAGTCCCTACGAGCAGTACTTC.

This sequence joins TRBV12-3 or TRBV12-4 and TRBJ2-1; a weak D match, TRBD2 (6 bases). Trimming stripped 6 bases from V and 3 bases from J, with 9 bases between. This CDR3 comprises 13 residues. The CDR3 reads CASREGFYNEQFF. The CDR3 DNA sequence: TGTGCCAGCAGGGAGGGGTTCTACAATGAGCAGTTCTTC.

This clonotype appeared once. An end of the junction differs from the germline gene, which may be a read error. The V call is TRBV27, the J call TRBJ2-1; 9 nucleotides agree with TRBD1. Germline CDR1 reads MNHEY; CDR2 reads SMNVEV (reference sequence). The CDR3 loop spans 15 amino acids. CDR3: CASSLTGGPYNKQFF. CDR3 bases: TGTGCCAGCAGTCTCACAGGGGGCCCCTACAATAAGCAGTTCTTC.

This clonotype was counted ten times or more. CDR3 sequence (DNA): TGCAGCGTAGCGGGACTAGCGGGAGTTGTTATGGATACGCAGTATTTT. Its protein is CSVAGLAGVVMDTQYF. The rearrangement joins TRBV29-1 to TRBJ2-3; 14 nucleotides align to TRBD2. This CDR3 comprises 16 residues. Germline CDR1 SQVTM, CDR2 ANQGSEA. J lost 6 bases, V lost 6 bases, and 11 bases had no gene match.

The CDR3 protein is CASSLLGFNEQYF. Written as DNA, the CDR3 is TGTGCCAGCAGTTTACTAGGTTTCAACGAGCAGTACTTC. V usage is TRBV27 and J usage is TRBJ2-7; D uncertain. Germline assignment: CDR1 MNHEY and CDR2 SMNVEV (reference sequence). The V gene lost 2 bases and the J gene lost 5 bases, with 10 bases spanning the gap. The CDR3 spans 13 residues.

This chain joins TRBV6-5 and TRBJ2-1, with D perhaps TRBD2 (5 bases). V was clipped by 0 bases and J by 7 bases, with 13 bases between them. The CDR3 totals 15 residues. Germline V gives CDR1 MNHEY, CDR2 SVGAGI. The CDR3 nucleotides are TGTGCCAGCAGTTACTCCTCCCGGGGAGATAATGAGCAGTTCTTC. Translation gives CASSYSSRGDNEQFF.

This clonotype appeared many times. This chain connects TRBV24-1 to TRBJ2-2; D may be TRBD1 (7 bases). CDR1 and CDR2 (germline): KGHDR, SFDVKD. The CDR3 extends over 17 amino acids. The ends were cut back, 4 bases at V and 0 bases at J, with 14 bases in the middle. CDR3 sequence (DNA): TGTGCCACCAGTGAGTCAGGAGGGGGCGCGAACACCGGGGAGCTGTTTTTT. It is translated as CATSESGGGANTGELFF.

V and J are TRBV7-2 and TRBJ2-7; D call uncertain. V lost 4 bases to trimming and J lost 7 bases, with 14 bases between them. There are 13 residues in the CDR3. Germline CDR1 reads SGHTA; CDR2 reads FQGNSA. The CDR3 DNA reads as TGTACCAGCAGCTCGGCTCTTTATGATGAGCAGTACTTC. Translated: CTSSSALYDEQYF.

In the case of this clonotype: The CDR3 does not end in the conserved phenylalanine or tryptophan, so this is likely a read error. The DNA is left out, because the CDR3 cannot be placed on it with certainty; the CDR3 is given as TCRdb lists it. The chain combines TRBV14 with TRBJ1-1; no DNA check was done on the table's D call, TRBD1. CDR1 is SGHDN and CDR2 is FVKESK in the germline V gene. The CDR3 numbers 16 amino acids, ends counted. The CDR3 here is CASSQELWAGGTEAGG.

This clonotype has more than one count but fewer than ten. This rearrangement joins TRBV3-1 to TRBJ2-2; D gene unclear. The CDR3 has 14 amino acids. Germline CDR1 reads LGHDT; CDR2 reads YNNKEL (reference sequence). The germline V and J ends were trimmed by 5 bases and 6 bases, with 13 bases remaining between them. The CDR3 here is CASSTGVGSGELFF. DNA for the CDR3: TGTGCCAGCAGCACCGGCGTGGGGTCCGGGGAGCTGTTTTTT.

The V call is TRBV4-1, the J call TRBJ2-7; 10 nucleotides line up with TRBD2. The CDR3 covers 16 residues. V gave up 2 bases and J gave up 5 bases; unmatched junction bases: 9. Germline V CDR1 and CDR2: MGHRA, YSYEKL. CDR3 amino acids: CASSQQAAGGRHEQYF. The CDR3 coding sequence is TGCGCCAGCAGCCAACAAGCAGCGGGAGGGCGCCACGAGCAGTACTTC.

Details on this clonotype: Possible read error: a much larger clone is one base away. The V and J genes are TRBV7-9 and TRBJ2-3; 9 bases line up with TRBD1. CDR1 and CDR2 (germline): SEHNR, FQNEAQ (reference sequence). The CDR3 is made up of 15 amino acids. CDR3 protein: CACSQGDREPDTQYF. In nucleotides, the CDR3 is TGTGCCTGCAGCCAGGGGGACAGGGAACCAGATACGCAGTATTTT.

On this clonotype itself: A much larger clone sits a single nucleotide away, making a read error possible. The chain couples TRBV9 to TRBJ2-3; TRBD2 matches 10 bases. The V gene's germline CDR1 is SGDLS and CDR2 YYNGEE. The CDR3 consists of 15 residues. CDR3 sequence: CVSSPERGGADTQYF. Written as DNA, the CDR3 is TGTGTCAGCAGCCCCGAGCGGGGGGGCGCAGATACGCAGTATTTT.

To note about this clonotype: Just one base apart from a much larger clone, this may be a read error. The CDR3 reads CASSYLDRDSYEQYF. The CDR3 nucleotides read TGTGCCAGCAGTTACTTGGACAGGGACTCCTACGAGCAGTACTTC. The rearrangement links TRBV6-5 to TRBJ2-7; 8 bases line up with TRBD1. CDR1 and CDR2 from the germline V gene are MNHEY and SVGAGI. The CDR3 runs to 15 residues. Trimming at V came to 1 base and at J to 0 bases, leaving 2 bases not matched to a gene.